The 32 T cell receptor beta chains below were found in one sample sequenced in a study of shared clonotypes between healthy human individuals. CD8 cells classed as naive were CD45RO-negative and positively selected for CCR7, excluding terminally differentiated effector memory CD45RA+ cells. The table came from immunoSEQ multiplex PCR; TCRdb's copy has only in-frame clones and leaves some out. Of some 2,000,000 clones in the sample, roughly 95% were seen once. Sequencing input: naive CD8+ T cells sorted from blood. These TCRs come from a man aged 18-30 years in good health.

The chain uses TRBV6-1 and TRBJ2-7; TRBD2 matches 14 bases. The ends lost 7 bases at V and 3 bases at J; junction bases unmatched: 2. Germline loops: CDR1 MNHNS, CDR2 SASEGT. This CDR3 comprises 14 residues. The CDR3 loop is CASIGLAGGYEQYF. Here the CDR3 DNA reads TGTGCCAGCATCGGACTAGCGGGGGGCTACGAGCAGTACTTC.

V and J are TRBV27 and TRBJ2-3, with D possibly TRBD2 on 6 matching bases. This CDR3 region has 14 residues. Trimming took off 2 bases at V and 3 bases at J, with 9 bases between the two ends. The germline V gene has CDR1 MNHEY and CDR2 SMNVEV (reference sequence). CDR3 nucleotides: TGTGCCAGCAGTTTAACGGGGGAGACAGATACGCAGTATTTT. It yields the protein CASSLTGETDTQYF.

This chain links TRBV7-9 with TRBJ2-1; TRBD2 aligns across 7 bases. CDR3 length equals 12 residues. The germline CDR1 and CDR2 sequences are SEHNR and FQNEAQ (reference sequence). V trimming: 3 bases; J trimming: 9 bases; junction bases outside the gene matches: 2. The CDR3 sequence is CASSFSGGEQFF. The CDR3 bases are TGTGCCAGCAGCTTCTCGGGGGGTGAGCAGTTCTTC.

This clone was recorded once. The CDR3 coding sequence is TGCGCCAGCAGCCCTGGACAGGGAGGATTTGCCCAGCATTTT. Its translation: CASSPGQGGFAQHF. V and J are TRBV4-3 and TRBJ1-5; 8 positions match TRBD1. Germline V gene data show CDR1 as LGHNA and CDR2 as YSLEER. Losses at the gene ends were 4 bases for V and 11 bases for J; bases not matched to a gene: 10. CDR3 length equals 14 residues.

The rearrangement joins TRBV29-1 to TRBJ1-2; D is ambiguous. V was trimmed by 2 bases and J by 0 bases, leaving 10 bases between them. Germline V gene sequence: CDR1 SQVTM, CDR2 ANQGSEA. The CDR3 totals 14 residues. The CDR3 DNA follows: TGCAGCGTTGAACTTACAGAAACTAACTATGGCTACACCTTC. This sequence encodes CSVELTETNYGYTF.

CDR3 DNA sequence: TGTGCCTGGAGACAGGGTGTGGGGCAGTTCTTC. Its translation is CAWRQGVGQFF. The chain carries TRBV30 and TRBJ2-1, with D perhaps matching TRBD1 (6 bases). CDR3 length equals 11 residues. Trimming took 3 bases from V and 12 from J, leaving 12 bases between them. The germline gives CDR1 GTSNPN, CDR2 SVGIG (reference sequence).

CDR3 residues: CASSESALRGSSSSYEQYF. In DNA form, the CDR3 reads TGTGCCAGCAGTGAATCCGCTTTACGGGGGTCCTCTTCTTCTTACGAGCAGTACTTC. V gene TRBV2 combines with J gene TRBJ2-7, with a weak D call TRBD2 (6 bases). The V gene lost 2 bases and the J gene lost 4 bases, with 27 bases spanning the gap. This CDR3 is built from 19 residues. CDR1 is SNHLY, CDR2 FYNNEI, per germline.

The chain employs TRBV5-1 and TRBJ2-3; tentative D call: TRBD1 (6 bases). The CDR3 is 14 amino acids. V was cut by 1 base and J by 3 bases, with 9 bases left in between. CDR1 is SGHRS, CDR2 YFSETQ, per germline. In nucleotides, the CDR3 is TGCGCCAGCAGCTTGACAGGGTGGACAGATACGCAGTATTTT. It yields the protein CASSLTGWTDTQYF.

Details on this clone: In the same sample, other DNA sequences code for this CDR3. The V gene is TRBV27, the J gene TRBJ1-1, with TRBD1 as a possible D gene (5 bases). The CDR3 consists of 13 residues. Germline CDR1 MNHEY, CDR2 SMNVEV (reference sequence). Trimming took off 3 bases at V and 2 bases at J, with 7 bases between the two ends. The CDR3 here is CASSFQGNTEAFF. CDR3 nucleotide sequence: TGTGCCAGCAGTTTTCAGGGAAACACTGAAGCTTTCTTT.

In the case of this clone: This CDR3 is also generated by other DNA sequences in the sample. The chain combines TRBV29-1 with TRBJ2-7; possible D gene TRBD1, 6 bases. This CDR3 spans 14 amino acids. Trimming cost V 1 base and J 3 bases, with 13 bases left between them. From germline, CDR1 is SQVTM and CDR2 ANQGSEA. CDR3 sequence (DNA): TGCAGCGTTGAAGCGGGTGGCAGGGGCTACGAGCAGTACTTC. Its translation is CSVEAGGRGYEQYF.

V gene TRBV28 combines with J gene TRBJ1-4; weak D call: TRBD1 (5 bases). This CDR3 is built from 15 residues. V was trimmed by 2 bases and J by 8 bases, leaving 15 bases between them. Germline values: CDR1 MDHEN, CDR2 SYDVKM. DNA of the CDR3: TGTGCCAGCAGTTTAACCAGTGGAGGGGTCGAAAAACTGTTTTTT. It is translated as CASSLTSGGVEKLFF. The full variable domain, completed using reference TRBV28 and TRBJ1-4, is DVKVTQSSRYLVKRTGEKVFLECVQDMDHENMFWYRQDPGLGLRLIYFSYDVKMKEKGDIPEGYSVSREKKERFSLILESASTNQTSMYLCASSLTSGGVEKLFFGSGTQLSVL.

The gene calls are TRBV4-2 and TRBJ2-3, with D possibly being TRBD2 (6 bases). Germline V gene data show CDR1 as LGHNA and CDR2 as YNFKEQ. The CDR3 contains 15 residues. Between the trimmed V and J ends, which lost 1 base and 1 base, there was a span of 9 bases. The CDR3: CASSQGTTGTDTQYF. The CDR3 coding sequence is TGTGCCAGCAGCCAAGGGACTACCGGCACAGATACGCAGTATTTT.

This sequence joins TRBV6-1 and TRBJ2-7; possibly TRBD1 for D (5 bases). Trimming shortened V by 0 bases and J by 3 bases, and 12 bases separated the two germline ends. The germline V gene encodes CDR1 MNHNS and CDR2 SASEGT. The CDR3 has 15 residues. The CDR3 loop is CASSEADMVLYEQYF. The CDR3 DNA reads TGTGCCAGCAGTGAAGCGGACATGGTCCTCTACGAGCAGTACTTC.

In DNA, the CDR3 is TGTGCCAGCAACCAGAACACTGAAGCTTTCTTT. Its protein product is CASNQNTEAFF. The J gene is TRBJ1-1, the V gene TRBV2; no definite D call. This CDR3 spans 11 amino acids. Germline V lookup: CDR1 SNHLY, CDR2 FYNNEI. The V end lost 7 bases, the J end lost 1 base, and 4 bases lay between the germline ends.

The chain is built from TRBV28 and TRBJ2-2, with 16 bases matching TRBD2. CDR3 length: 18 residues. CDR1 is MDHEN, CDR2 SYDVKM, per germline. V was pared by 5 bases and J by 3 bases, with 6 bases of the junction left unmatched. The CDR3 coding sequence is TGTGCCAGCAGTCCGTCGGGACTAGCGGGGGGGCACACCGGGGAGCTGTTTTTT. This translates into CASSPSGLAGGHTGELFF.

In regard to this clone: The same CDR3 can be traced to other DNA sequences in this sample. CDR3 nucleotide sequence: TGTGCCAGCAGTGACACAGGGTACTACGAGCAGTACTTC. Translation gives CASSDTGYYEQYF. This chain connects TRBV2 to TRBJ2-7; maybe TRBD1 (6 bases). Germline CDR1 SNHLY, CDR2 FYNNEI. The CDR3 loop spans 13 amino acids. The V end lost 3 bases, the J end lost 3 bases, and 9 bases lay between the germline ends.

The CDR3, as DNA: TGCGCCAGCAGCGGGGGAGACGGAACCTATGGCTACACCTTC. This sequence encodes CASSGGDGTYGYTF. The chain recombines TRBV5-1 with TRBJ1-2; D is perhaps TRBD1 (5 bases). This CDR3 has 14 residues. V lost 4 bases and J lost 4, with 14 bases in between. Germline CDR1 reads SGHRS; CDR2 reads YFSETQ.

The V gene is TRBV13, the J gene TRBJ2-3; D unresolved. Trimming pared 6 bases from V and 4 bases from J, leaving 11 bases between. The CDR3 has 13 residues. The germline gives CDR1 PRHDT, CDR2 FYEKMQ (reference sequence). The CDR3 loop is CASRRDTADTQYF. The DNA of the CDR3 is TGTGCCAGCAGGAGAGACACTGCAGATACGCAGTATTTT.

Regarding this clone: The same CDR3 also results from other DNA sequences found in this sample. The V gene is TRBV28, the J gene TRBJ2-7; D is perhaps TRBD1 or TRBD2 (5 bases each). The germline gives CDR1 MDHEN, CDR2 SYDVKM. Trimming cost V 2 bases and J 0 bases, with 8 bases left between them. The CDR3 covers 14 residues. The CDR3 sequence: CASSLRDRSYEQYF. CDR3 nucleotides: TGTGCCAGCAGTTTAAGGGACCGCTCCTACGAGCAGTACTTC.

This rearrangement joins TRBV5-6 to TRBJ2-1, with D unresolved. CDR1 is SGHDT and CDR2 is YYEEEE in the germline V gene. The V and J ends lost 1 base and 5 bases respectively, with 7 bases between them. This CDR3 spans 13 amino acids. DNA of the CDR3: TGTGCCAGCAGCTTGTATCCGGACAATGAGCAGTTCTTC. It yields the protein CASSLYPDNEQFF.

V usage is TRBV28 and J usage is TRBJ2-7; no firm D call. This CDR3 spans 15 amino acids. Per the germline V gene, CDR1 is MDHEN and CDR2 is SYDVKM. Trimming removed 5 bases at V and 10 bases at J, with 24 bases between. The CDR3 nucleotides read TGTGCCAGCAGTCCCCCTCAGGTGACTGGGGAAACCCAGTACTTC. Amino acid sequence: CASSPPQVTGETQYF.

The rearrangement joins TRBV6-5 to TRBJ2-1, with D possibly matching TRBD2 (6 bases). Trimming shortened V by 3 bases and J by 9 bases, and 15 bases separated the two germline ends. There are 14 residues in the CDR3. CDR1 and CDR2 (germline): MNHEY, SVGAGI. The CDR3 loop is CASSYSGPEGEQFF. In DNA, the CDR3 is TGTGCCAGCAGTTATTCGGGTCCGGAGGGTGAGCAGTTCTTC.

This rearrangement joins TRBV28 to TRBJ2-3; maybe TRBD2 (7 bases). Germline V gene data show CDR1 as MDHEN and CDR2 as SYDVKM. Trimming took 7 bases from V and 4 from J, leaving 12 bases between them. The CDR3 contains 13 residues. CDR3 protein: CASNGGASDTQYF. The CDR3 nucleotides are TGTGCCAGCAATGGGGGGGCCTCAGATACGCAGTATTTT.

The chain joins TRBV20-1 to TRBJ2-7, with D uncertain. The germline V gene has CDR1 DFQATT and CDR2 SNEGSKA (reference sequence). V was cut by 5 bases and J by 3 bases, with 5 bases left in between. This CDR3 has 10 amino acids. In nucleotides, the CDR3 is TGCAGTGCTTTATACTACGAGCAGTACTTC. It yields the protein CSALYYEQYF.

CDR3 nucleotides: TGTGCCAGCAGCTTAGAGTCATACACAGATACGCAGTATTTT. Translating gives CASSLESYTDTQYF. The V and J genes are TRBV7-6 and TRBJ2-3; D not certain. Looked up from germline, CDR1 is SGHVS and CDR2 is FNYEAQ. This CDR3 is built from 14 residues. The V end lost 1 base, the J end lost 2 bases, and 7 bases lay between the germline ends.

V gene TRBV30 combines with J gene TRBJ2-4, with TRBD1 identical over 9 bases. The CDR3 contains 16 residues. The germline V gene has CDR1 GTSNPN and CDR2 SVGIG (reference sequence). V trimming: 1 base; J trimming: 3 bases; junction bases outside the gene matches: 7. The CDR3 coding sequence is TGTGCCTGGAGTGGAGGGACAGGGTACGACAAAAACATTCAGTACTTC. It specifies CAWSGGTGYDKNIQYF.

This clone was observed a single time. The rearrangement links TRBV25-1 to TRBJ2-1, with no clear D. Trimming pared 1 base from V and 7 bases from J, leaving 5 bases between. This CDR3 contains 12 residues. CDR1 is MGHDK, CDR2 SYGVNS, per germline. The CDR3 DNA is TGTGCCAGCAGTGAATCCAGGAATGAGCAGTTCTTC. Protein sequence: CASSESRNEQFF.

CDR3 in DNA: TGTGCCAGCAGCTTACTAGCCGGGTACAATGAGCAGTTCTTC. It translates to CASSLLAGYNEQFF. This rearrangement joins TRBV7-3 to TRBJ2-1; a possible D gene is TRBD2 (5 bases). Germline CDR1 reads SGHTA; CDR2 reads FQGTGA. The CDR3 is made up of 14 amino acids. The V end was cut by 2 bases, the J end by 4 bases, with 9 bases between.

The gene calls are TRBV11-2 and TRBJ2-6; no clear D gene. CDR1 and CDR2 (germline): SGHAT, FQNNGV. The CDR3 contains 14 residues. The V end lost 5 bases, the J end lost 5 bases, and 10 bases lay between the germline ends. The CDR3 sequence: CASSPPGRANVLTF. The CDR3 DNA follows: TGTGCCAGCAGCCCTCCCGGTCGGGCCAACGTCCTGACTTTC.

The chain is built from TRBV6-5 and TRBJ2-2, with TRBD1 matching over 8 bases. The germline V gene encodes CDR1 MNHEY and CDR2 SVGAGI. With 0 bases clipped from V and 4 bases from J, the junction kept 4 bases outside the gene matches. The CDR3 covers 16 residues. CDR3 sequence reads: CASSYSGQGFTGELFF. The CDR3 DNA sequence: TGTGCCAGCAGTTACTCTGGACAGGGTTTCACCGGGGAGCTGTTTTTT.

The chain links TRBV4-3 to TRBJ2-1; D may be TRBD2 (5 bases). V gave up 4 bases and J gave up 9 bases, with 13 bases separating them. There are 13 residues in the CDR3. Germline V gene data show CDR1 as LGHNA and CDR2 as YSLEER. CDR3 region: CASSPDGVGEQFF. For the CDR3, the DNA is TGCGCCAGCAGCCCGGACGGGGTCGGTGAGCAGTTCTTC.

The chain links TRBV27 to TRBJ2-7, with 8 bases lining up with TRBD1. CDR1 and CDR2 from the germline V gene are MNHEY and SMNVEV (reference sequence). The V and J ends lost 3 bases and 5 bases, in that order; junction bases with no gene match: 3. This CDR3 spans 13 amino acids. CDR3 nucleotides: TGTGCCAGCAGTTTCGACAGGGGAAACGAGCAGTACTTC. It translates to CASSFDRGNEQYF.